These 25 T cell receptor beta chains came from one sample sequenced in a study of T cells in Graves' hyperthyroidism and ophthalmopathy. RNA transcripts yielded amplified TCR beta CDR3 regions. The TCR CDR3 was amplified in a first-round RT-PCR using the HTBI primer set. TCRdb called the multiplex PCR reads again in MiXCR, with one record for every CDR3 protein. The sample records about 96,000 distinct CDR3 sequences, roughly 56% being singletons. The sequencing sample was made of blood. The receptors were gathered from a woman aged 40-49 years with Graves' hyperthyroidism.

Ten or more counts support this clonotype. This chain uses TRBV28 with TRBJ2-7; 10 nucleotides match TRBD1. Trimming removed 5 bases from V and 2 bases from J; junction bases left unmatched: 15. Germline lookup yields CDR1 MDHEN and CDR2 SYDVKM. The CDR3 spans 18 residues. DNA of the CDR3: TGTGCCAGCAGTAGGATAGGGACAGGGGACCCTTCGACCTACGAGCAGTACTTC. Its translation is CASSRIGTGDPSTYEQYF.

Many counts were recorded for this clonotype. This chain uses TRBV12-3 or TRBV12-4 with TRBJ1-1, with a tentative D call TRBD1 (6 bases). The CDR3 covers 15 residues. V gave up 5 bases and J gave up 1 base, with 14 bases separating them. The CDR3 nucleotides read TGTGCCAGCAGTCGCGGGGGGCCGCCGAACACTGAAGCTTTCTTT. This encodes CASSRGGPPNTEAFF.

This clonotype was detected many times. The chain is built from TRBV2 and TRBJ2-2; D gene ambiguous. With 6 bases removed from V and 3 bases from J, the gap between germline ends came to 14 bases. This CDR3 has 15 residues. Germline CDR1 is SNHLY and CDR2 is FYNNEI. CDR3 DNA: TGTGCCAGCAGCGCTCAAGGACCTTACACCGGGGAGCTGTTTTTT. This translates into CASSAQGPYTGELFF.

Comments on this clonotype: One base away lies a much larger clone, so this may be a sequencing read error. Without the conserved terminal phenylalanine or tryptophan, this CDR3 likely stems from a read error. J is TRBJ2-3 and V is TRBV25-1; D unclear. Germline lookup yields CDR1 MGHDK and CDR2 SYGVNS. V was trimmed by 3 bases and J by 3 bases, leaving 1 base between them. The CDR3 loop spans 11 amino acids. CDR3 sequence reads: CASSETDTQYL. In DNA, the CDR3 is TGTGCCAGCAGTGAGACAGATACGCAGTATCTT.

Comments on this clonotype: One junction end does not reproduce the germline sequence, and a read error may be involved. The chain uses TRBV9 and TRBJ1-1; TRBD1 agrees at 7 bases. Germline CDR1 SGDLS, CDR2 YYNGEE. There are 16 residues in the CDR3. The CDR3 is CASLRGRGGRNTEAFF. CDR3 in DNA: TGTGCCAGCTTGCGCGGTCGAGGGGGCCGAAACACTGAAGCTTTCTTC.

The chain recombines TRBV20-1 with TRBJ2-5; 7 nucleotides line up with TRBD2. V dropped 6 bases and J dropped 4; count of bases not matched to a gene: 11. CDR3 length equals 14 residues. Germline V gene sequence: CDR1 DFQATT, CDR2 SNEGSKA (reference sequence). Here the CDR3 reads CSAIGPGRGETQYF. DNA of the CDR3: TGCAGTGCCATCGGGCCGGGGAGGGGAGAGACCCAGTACTTC.

The gene calls are TRBV20-1 and TRBJ1-6; tentative D call: TRBD1 (5 bases). CDR1 is DFQATT and CDR2 is SNEGSKA in the germline V gene (reference sequence). The CDR3 loop spans 12 amino acids. Trimming took off 3 bases at V and 5 bases at J, with 5 bases between the two ends. This CDR3 reads CSARTDNSPLHF. CDR3 DNA: TGCAGTGCTAGGACAGATAATTCACCCCTCCACTTT.

V gene TRBV7-2 combines with J gene TRBJ1-2, with unresolved D. Trimming took off 3 bases at V and 6 bases at J, with 23 bases between the two ends. The CDR3 has 17 residues. CDR1 is SGHTA and CDR2 is FQGNSA in the germline V gene. This CDR3 is CASSFIGQHYGQDGYTF. The CDR3 DNA follows: TGTGCCAGCAGCTTCATCGGGCAGCACTATGGCCAGGATGGCTACACCTTC.

This chain connects TRBV20-1 to TRBJ2-2, with 7 bases that match TRBD1. Trimming took 0 bases from V and 3 from J; bases not matched to a gene: 7. CDR1 DFQATT and CDR2 SNEGSKA come from the germline V gene (reference sequence). The CDR3 has 16 amino acids. CDR3 coding DNA: TGCAGTGCTAGAGATACAGGGGTAGCGTACACCGGGGAGCTGTTTTTT. It is translated as CSARDTGVAYTGELFF.

This rearrangement joins TRBV7-2 to TRBJ1-1; possible D gene TRBD1, 5 bases. This CDR3 is built from 13 residues. V was trimmed by 2 bases and J by 7 bases, leaving 11 bases between them. Germline V CDR1 and CDR2: SGHTA, FQGNSA. For the CDR3, the DNA is TGTGCCAGCAGCTTACAGGGTGTGGGTGAAGCTTTCTTT. Its translation is CASSLQGVGEAFF.

This sequence joins TRBV5-4 and TRBJ1-4; 7 bases map to TRBD1. Per the germline V gene, CDR1 is SGHNT and CDR2 is YYREEE (reference sequence). This CDR3 is 15 amino acids long. The trim removed 4 bases at V and 7 bases at J, leaving 10 bases unmatched. The CDR3 nucleotides read TGTGCCAGCAGCGCCCGACAGGGAGGGAGTGAAAAACTGTTTTTT. It specifies CASSARQGGSEKLFF.

This chain links TRBV15 with TRBJ1-2, with D possibly matching TRBD1 (6 bases). Looked up from germline, CDR1 is LNHNV and CDR2 is YYDKDF (reference sequence). V gave up 1 base and J gave up 8 bases, with 11 bases separating them. The CDR3 has 13 residues. CDR3 in DNA: TGTGCCACCAGCAGAGCAGGGGCGAGAGGCTACACCTTC. Its protein is CATSRAGARGYTF.

The chain carries TRBV24-1 and TRBJ1-5, with D unresolved. Germline lookup yields CDR1 KGHDR and CDR2 SFDVKD. This CDR3 spans 14 amino acids. The germline V and J ends were trimmed by 6 bases and 1 base, with 9 bases remaining between them. The CDR3 nucleotides are TGTGCCACCAGTAAACAAGGAAGCAATCAGCCCCAGCATTTT. Translated, it gives CATSKQGSNQPQHF.

There are many counts of this clonotype. CDR3 sequence: CASSLGPDRDQPQHF. CDR3 in DNA: TGTGCCAGCAGTTTAGGGCCCGACAGGGATCAGCCCCAGCATTTT. The V gene is TRBV12-3 or TRBV12-4, the J gene TRBJ1-5; TRBD1 aligns across 7 bases. Unmatched junction bases numbered 5, after V lost 1 base and J lost 5 bases. The CDR3 consists of 15 residues.

In the case of this clonotype: It is unclear where the CDR3 begins or ends on the DNA, so no DNA is shown, and the CDR3 is as TCRdb lists it. The chain uses TRBV11-2 and TRBJ2-7; the table's D call, TRBD2, was not checked against the DNA. Per germline, CDR1 SGHAT and CDR2 FQNNGV. The CDR3 is 21 residues long, ends included. The CDR3: CASSFYICSASSGNFGHEQYF.

This clonotype was found a few times. The chain carries TRBV6-2 or TRBV6-3 and TRBJ1-5, with TRBD1 matching over 8 bases. The germline gives CDR1 MNHEY, CDR2 SVGEGT. This CDR3 contains 15 residues. V dropped 7 bases and J dropped 4; count of bases not matched to a gene: 9. The CDR3, as DNA: TGTGCCAGCAAACAGACAGGGGCTGGGAATCAGCCCCAGCATTTT. This encodes CASKQTGAGNQPQHF.

The table lists this clonotype with a count of one. A read error may be the cause here, since a much bigger clone is one base away. The chain joins TRBV10-3 to TRBJ2-7; D gene unclear. CDR1 and CDR2 (germline): ENHRY, SYGVKD. The CDR3 has 14 amino acids. The V end was cut by 5 bases, the J end by 1 base, with 12 bases between. In DNA form, the CDR3 reads TGTGCCATCAGTTACTCGGGCAGATCCTACGAGCAGTACTTC. Its protein is CAISYSGRSYEQYF.

The chain links TRBV24-1 to TRBJ2-2; 8 bases map to TRBD1. This CDR3 is 14 amino acids long. Germline-derived CDR1 and CDR2 are KGHDR and SFDVKD. V lost 5 bases and J lost 4; bases outside the gene matches: 2. CDR3 loop: CATSGTGLTGELFF. CDR3 coding DNA: TGTGCCACCAGTGGGACAGGGCTCACCGGGGAGCTGTTTTTT.

A word on this clonotype: This sequence may be a read error, since a much larger clone differs from it by one base. CDR3 sequence reads: CASSFIEQHF. As DNA, the CDR3 is TGTGCCAGCAGCTTCATCGAGCAGCACTTC. The chain couples TRBV7-2 to TRBJ2-7; D call uncertain. The germline gives CDR1 SGHTA, CDR2 FQGNSA. CDR3 length: 10 amino acids.

This clonotype was found a few times. The chain combines TRBV20-1 with TRBJ2-3, with a possible D match to TRBD2 (6 bases). This CDR3 has 16 residues. Trimming took 0 bases from V and 2 from J, leaving 15 bases between them. The germline V gene encodes CDR1 DFQATT and CDR2 SNEGSKA (reference sequence). The DNA of the CDR3 is TGCAGTGCTAGAGATTGGCGCGGGGCGATCACAGATACGCAGTATTTT. Translation gives CSARDWRGAITDTQYF.

This clonotype was observed at least ten times. This rearrangement joins TRBV5-4 to TRBJ1-4, with 11 bases fitting TRBD1. Germline V gives CDR1 SGHNT, CDR2 YYREEE (reference sequence). This CDR3 contains 15 residues. Trimming cost V 4 bases and J 7 bases; bases outside gene matches: 6. The CDR3 coding sequence is TGTGCCAGCAGCACCTGGACAGGGGGCAGTGAAAAACTGTTTTTT. Translating gives CASSTWTGGSEKLFF.

This sequence joins TRBV24-1 and TRBJ1-2, with D unresolved. This CDR3 spans 13 amino acids. Between the trimmed V and J ends, which lost 4 bases and 3 bases, there was a span of 8 bases. CDR1 is KGHDR and CDR2 is SFDVKD in the germline V gene. Here the CDR3 reads CATSDSPHYGYTF. CDR3 nucleotide sequence: TGTGCCACCAGTGACTCCCCCCACTATGGCTACACCTTC.

This clonotype was counted once. The chain joins TRBV20-1 to TRBJ1-3, with 7 bases aligning to TRBD1. V dropped 3 bases and J dropped 2; count of bases not matched to a gene: 7. The germline gives CDR1 DFQATT, CDR2 SNEGSKA (reference sequence). The CDR3 spans 15 residues. The CDR3 DNA is TGCAGTGCTAGCGTCAACGGGACAGCTGGAAACACCATATATTTT. Its protein is CSASVNGTAGNTIYF.

This clonotype occurred many times. This chain uses TRBV11-3 with TRBJ2-3; unclear D gene. The CDR3 spans 13 residues. The germline V gene encodes CDR1 SGHNT and CDR2 YENEEA. V lost 0 bases, J lost 3 bases, and 4 bases lay in between. The CDR3 spells CASSLDRTDTQYF. CDR3 in DNA: TGTGCCAGCAGCTTAGATAGGACAGATACGCAGTATTTT.

This clonotype was found a few times. The chain recombines TRBV10-1 with TRBJ1-1; no definite D call. The CDR3 has 15 residues. Germline V gives CDR1 WNHNN, CDR2 SYGVQD (reference sequence). V lost 0 bases and J 0 bases, leaving 8 bases between the germline ends. The CDR3 is CASSESEGVNTEAFF. The CDR3 nucleotides are TGCGCCAGCAGTGAGTCGGAAGGCGTGAACACTGAAGCTTTCTTT.